Included here is one T cell receptor (beta chain) sequence, with context. At one boundary the junction diverges from the germline segment, which might be a read error. The V gene's germline CDR1 is SSHAT and CDR2 FNYEAQ (reference sequence). The CDR3 runs 17 residues. The TCR beta repertoire was assessed by survey-level immunoSEQ sequencing. TCRdb keeps only in-frame clones here, not all; method: immunoSEQ multiplex PCR. Among under 90,000 clones listed, over 85% were seen once. This TCR derives from a man aged 35 to 55 with rheumatoid arthritis. The chain employs TRBV7-7 and TRBJ1-2, with a tentative D call TRBD1 (5 bases). Material for sequencing was PBMCs. CDR3 in DNA: TGTGCTAGCAGCTTGCATCTGCCTACACGGGGACTATATGGCTACACCTTC. The encoded protein is CASSLHLPTRGLYGYTF.